Below are 31 T cell receptor beta chains sequenced from a single sample in a study of cytotoxic CD8 clonotypes in ibrutinib-treated CLL. Repertoires were generated with immunoSEQ multiplex PCR, while TCRdb's copy carries only in-frame clones and drops some. In the table there are approximately 100,000 clones, about 78% of which are singletons. The sequencing used PBMCs, collected after 12 months of ibrutinib treatment. These receptors came from a human donor with chronic lymphocytic leukemia.

This chain joins TRBV6-6 and TRBJ1-2; D is ambiguous. Per the germline V gene, CDR1 is MNHNY and CDR2 is SVGAGI (reference sequence). The CDR3 runs to 14 residues. V shed 7 bases and J shed 1 base, with 13 bases lying between them. CDR3 protein: CASTQYDFNYGYTF. CDR3 DNA sequence: TGTGCCAGCACCCAGTACGACTTTAACTATGGCTACACCTTC.

This chain connects TRBV14 to TRBJ2-2; perhaps TRBD2 as D (7 bases). V was trimmed by 5 bases and J by 9 bases, leaving 10 bases between them. Germline loops: CDR1 SGHDN, CDR2 FVKESK. The CDR3 is 12 amino acids. CDR3 sequence: CASSGGGRELFF. The CDR3 DNA follows: TGTGCCAGCAGCGGGGGGGGCCGGGAGCTGTTTTTT.

The chain links TRBV30 to TRBJ2-3; TRBD2 aligns across 10 bases. The CDR3 length is 13 residues. V was clipped by 8 bases and J by 4 bases; unmatched bases: 6. Germline-derived CDR1 and CDR2 are GTSNPN and SVGIG (reference sequence). The CDR3 nucleotides read TGTGCCCGCACTAGCGGGGATTCAGATACGCAGTATTTT. It codes for CARTSGDSDTQYF.

The chain is built from TRBV7-8 and TRBJ2-3; D is unresolved. V lost 5 bases and J 2 bases, leaving 11 bases between the germline ends. The CDR3 spans 14 residues. Germline CDR1 is SGHVS and CDR2 is FQNEAQ. CDR3 residues: CASSARQDTDTQYF. CDR3 sequence (DNA): TGTGCCAGCAGCGCCCGGCAGGACACAGATACGCAGTATTTT.

This rearrangement joins TRBV18 to TRBJ1-1, with 9 positions matching TRBD1. The CDR3 consists of 13 residues. Losses at the gene ends were 5 bases for V and 5 bases for J; bases not matched to a gene: 3. The germline gives CDR1 KGHSH, CDR2 LQKENI. The CDR3 reads CASSAGTGTEAFF. The CDR3, as DNA: TGTGCCAGCTCAGCCGGGACAGGGACTGAAGCTTTCTTT.

The V and J genes are TRBV30 and TRBJ1-1; D possibly corresponds to TRBD1 (5 bases). Germline V gene sequence: CDR1 GTSNPN, CDR2 SVGIG (reference sequence). CDR3 size: 15 residues. V was shortened by 2 bases and J by 5 bases, with 18 bases between the two germline ends. Here the CDR3 reads CAWSFPRDRGTEAFF. CDR3 coding DNA: TGTGCCTGGAGTTTTCCCCGGGATAGGGGAACTGAAGCTTTCTTT.

The rearrangement uses TRBV28 and TRBJ2-2; TRBD1 matches at 8 bases. Looked up from germline, CDR1 is MDHEN and CDR2 is SYDVKM. The CDR3 runs 17 residues. Trimming at V came to 6 bases and at J to 4 bases, leaving 13 bases not matched to a gene. Written as DNA, the CDR3 is TGTGCCAGCAGGGAGGACAGGGTTGGGTTAACCACCGGGGAGCTGTTTTTT. Amino acids: CASREDRVGLTTGELFF.

This chain connects TRBV6-1 to TRBJ2-3; unclear D gene. Germline V gene data show CDR1 as MNHNS and CDR2 as SASEGT. V was trimmed by 6 bases and J by 2 bases, leaving 12 bases between them. The CDR3 is 14 amino acids. CDR3 region: CASSNWPTTDTQYF. The CDR3 nucleotides are TGTGCCAGCAGCAACTGGCCCACCACAGATACGCAGTATTTT.

This chain joins TRBV14 and TRBJ1-1; 10 bases are shared with TRBD1. Trimming cost V 4 bases and J 0 bases; bases outside gene matches: 8. Germline lookup yields CDR1 SGHDN and CDR2 FVKESK. The CDR3 consists of 17 residues. The CDR3 is CASSPRDRGTLNTEAFF. As DNA, the CDR3 is TGTGCCAGCAGCCCCCGGGACAGGGGCACCCTGAACACTGAAGCTTTCTTT.

This clone was recorded a few times. The chain joins TRBV2 to TRBJ2-7; tentative D call: TRBD2 (6 bases). Germline CDR1 is SNHLY and CDR2 is FYNNEI. The CDR3 contains 13 residues. Trimming took off 7 bases at V and 4 bases at J, with 14 bases between the two ends. DNA for the CDR3: TGTGCCAGCAACCCGGCGGGGCCGTACGAGCAGTACTTC. Its protein is CASNPAGPYEQYF.

This clone was counted only a few times. The J gene is TRBJ1-5, the V gene TRBV7-9; 7 nucleotides agree with TRBD1. CDR3 length equals 15 residues. V was pared by 0 bases and J by 5 bases, with 4 bases of the junction left unmatched. CDR1 SEHNR and CDR2 FQNEAQ come from the germline V gene (reference sequence). As DNA, the CDR3 is TGTGCCAGCAGCTTAGCAGGACAGGAATATCAGCCCCAGCATTTT. It yields the protein CASSLAGQEYQPQHF.

This clone was detected only a few times. J is TRBJ1-5 and V is TRBV2, with D maybe TRBD1 (5 bases). The CDR3 runs 12 residues. V shed 3 bases and J shed 9 bases, with 9 bases lying between them. Germline CDR1 reads SNHLY; CDR2 reads FYNNEI. CDR3 loop: CASSDVGAPQHF. CDR3 coding DNA: TGTGCCAGCAGTGATGTAGGGGCGCCCCAGCATTTT. Full variable domain (missing parts from reference TRBV2 and TRBJ1-5): EPEVTQTPSHQVTQMGQEVILRCVPISNHLYFYWYRQILGQKVEFLVSFYNNEISEKSEIFDDQFSVERPDGSNFTLKIRSTKLEDSAMYFCASSDVGAPQHFGDGTRLSIL.

A single count supports this clone. The V gene is TRBV2, the J gene TRBJ2-3; 7 bases match TRBD2. This CDR3 spans 14 amino acids. CDR1 SNHLY and CDR2 FYNNEI come from the germline V gene. V dropped 5 bases and J dropped 6; count of bases not matched to a gene: 8. The CDR3 DNA reads as TGTGCCAGCAGTCCTGGGGGGGTTAAGGATACGCAGTATTTT. Encoded protein: CASSPGGVKDTQYF.

The chain combines TRBV30 with TRBJ1-3, with D maybe TRBD1 (6 bases). CDR1 is GTSNPN, CDR2 SVGIG, per germline (reference sequence). This CDR3 contains 11 residues. Trimming removed 4 bases from V and 15 bases from J, with 16 bases in between. CDR3 amino acids: CAWIGGGQPYF. The CDR3 region has the DNA TGTGCCTGGATAGGTGGGGGACAACCATATTTT.

The chain carries TRBV11-3 and TRBJ2-7; D tentatively fits TRBD1 or TRBD2 (5 bases each). Trimming removed 1 base from V and 2 bases from J, with 18 bases in between. This CDR3 spans 17 amino acids. Germline V gene data show CDR1 as SGHNT and CDR2 as YENEEA. The CDR3 sequence is CASSLVFTGPIPYEQYF. The CDR3 nucleotides read TGTGCCAGCAGCTTAGTCTTTACGGGACCGATACCCTACGAGCAGTACTTC.

The chain employs TRBV5-1 and TRBJ2-5, with 8 bases identical to TRBD2. The J segment lost 5 bases and the V segment lost 1 base, leaving 1 base of the junction unmatched. Germline lookup yields CDR1 SGHRS and CDR2 YFSETQ. This CDR3 region has 13 residues. In nucleotides, the CDR3 is TGCGCCAGCAGCTTGCCTAGCGGGGAGACCCAGTACTTC. The encoded protein is CASSLPSGETQYF.

This chain's CDR3 is CASSLLRVGEQYF. CDR3 sequence (DNA): TGTGCCAGCAGCTTACTTAGGGTTGGTGAGCAGTACTTC. The V gene is TRBV7-2, the J gene TRBJ2-7; D uncertain. The CDR3 has 13 amino acids. Looked up from germline, CDR1 is SGHTA and CDR2 is FQGNSA. The V end was cut by 2 bases, the J end by 7 bases, with 12 bases between. The full variable domain, in which reference TRBV7-2 and TRBJ2-7 provide the parts outside the CDR3, is GAGVSQSPSNKVTEKGKDVELRCDPISGHTALYWYRQSLGQGLEFLIYFQGNSAPDKSGLPSDRFSAERTGGSVSTLTIQRTQQEDSAVYLCASSLLRVGEQYFGPGTRLTVT.

This chain links TRBV5-6 with TRBJ2-2, with TRBD1 as a possible D gene (5 bases). CDR1 is SGHDT and CDR2 is YYEEEE in the germline V gene. CDR3 size: 16 residues. Trimming shortened V by 5 bases and J by 1 base, and 15 bases separated the two germline ends. The DNA for the CDR3 is TGTGCCAGCAGACTCCAGGGTAGTGGGAACACCGGGGAGCTGTTTTTT. The encoded protein is CASRLQGSGNTGELFF.

The chain combines TRBV13 with TRBJ2-7, with TRBD1 identical over 11 bases. This CDR3 spans 16 amino acids. Germline trimming cut 5 bases from V and 4 bases from J; bases unmatched to any gene: 10. In germline, CDR1 is PRHDT, CDR2 FYEKMQ (reference sequence). This chain's CDR3 is CASSLPGTGGGYEQYF. The CDR3 DNA follows: TGTGCCAGCAGCCTGCCAGGGACAGGGGGTGGATACGAGCAGTACTTC.

V and J are TRBV7-2 and TRBJ2-1; D call uncertain. CDR1 SGHTA and CDR2 FQGNSA come from the germline V gene. This CDR3 is built from 11 residues. Trimming pared 2 bases from V and 6 bases from J, leaving 2 bases between. The CDR3 spells CASSLINEQFF. CDR3 nucleotide sequence: TGTGCCAGCAGCTTAATCAATGAGCAGTTCTTC.

This clone has a single count. The chain couples TRBV18 to TRBJ1-1, with 10 bases fitting TRBD1. The germline V gene has CDR1 KGHSH and CDR2 LQKENI. The V segment lost 1 base and the J segment 10 bases; nucleotides outside the gene matches: 6. The CDR3 consists of 14 residues. CDR3 residues: CASSPRGQGTSAFF. CDR3 coding DNA: TGTGCCAGCTCACCACGGGGACAGGGGACATCAGCTTTCTTT.

The CDR3 sequence is CASSLDPLYTGELFF. DNA of the CDR3: TGTGCCAGCAGCTTAGACCCCCTTTACACCGGGGAGCTGTTTTTT. V gene TRBV7-2 combines with J gene TRBJ2-2, with D hard to call. Trimming removed 1 base at V and 3 bases at J, with 9 bases between. The germline gives CDR1 SGHTA, CDR2 FQGNSA. This CDR3 contains 15 residues.

The chain carries TRBV7-2 and TRBJ2-2; a weak D match, TRBD1 (6 bases). The CDR3 contains 17 residues. V lost 3 bases to trimming and J lost 4 bases, with 18 bases between them. Per the germline V gene, CDR1 is SGHTA and CDR2 is FQGNSA. The CDR3 DNA follows: TGTGCCAGCAGCTTCCTCAGGGCAGGGGAAGGCACCGGGGAGCTGTTTTTT. It encodes CASSFLRAGEGTGELFF.

CDR3 nucleotides: TGTGCCAGCAGTTACTCTTACAGGGCTGGTGAAAAACTGTTTTTT. This codes for CASSYSYRAGEKLFF. The chain is built from TRBV6-5 and TRBJ1-4, with D maybe TRBD1 (6 bases). CDR1 is MNHEY and CDR2 is SVGAGI in the germline V gene. The V end was cut by 0 bases, the J end by 7 bases, with 12 bases between. This CDR3 is 15 amino acids long.

The chain is built from TRBV6-6 and TRBJ2-1; 8 bases agree with TRBD2. Germline-derived CDR1 and CDR2 are MNHNY and SVGAGI (reference sequence). There are 14 residues in the CDR3. V lost 5 bases, J lost 4 bases, and 4 bases stayed unmatched. CDR3 in amino acids: CASSSGGPYNEQFF. The CDR3 region has the DNA TGTGCCAGCAGTAGCGGGGGTCCTTACAATGAGCAGTTCTTC.

The CDR3: CASSRGTGMWFFGRRSGNTIYF. The CDR3 DNA reads as TGTGCCAGCAGCCGAGGGACAGGGATGTGGTTCTTTGGACGACGGTCTGGAAACACCATATATTTT. This chain joins TRBV28 and TRBJ1-3; 9 positions agree with TRBD1. The CDR3 extends over 22 amino acids. Germline CDR1 and CDR2: MDHEN and SYDVKM. J gave up 1 base and V 6 bases, and 25 bases lay outside the gene matches.

By sample fraction, this clone is medium-sized. The chain couples TRBV7-7 to TRBJ2-3, with 12 bases that match TRBD2. Germline values: CDR1 SSHAT, CDR2 FNYEAQ (reference sequence). V gave up 2 bases and J gave up 6 bases; unmatched junction bases: 9. CDR3 length: 17 amino acids. For the CDR3, the DNA is TGTGCCAGCAGCTTACCTAGCGGGGGGGCCGACAACGATACGCAGTATTTT. Its protein is CASSLPSGGADNDTQYF.

The chain uses TRBV25-1 and TRBJ1-2; D uncertain. The CDR3 is 12 residues long. Trimming left V 4 bases short and J 4 bases short, with 7 bases between. Germline V lookup: CDR1 MGHDK, CDR2 SYGVNS. The CDR3 reads CASSAPGYGYTF. The CDR3 nucleotides are TGTGCCAGCAGTGCCCCGGGCTATGGCTACACCTTC.

The rearrangement links TRBV19 to TRBJ2-3; either TRBD1 or TRBD2 may fit D (5 bases each). Germline V gene sequence: CDR1 LNHDA, CDR2 SQIVND (reference sequence). The CDR3 spans 15 residues. Trimming removed 5 bases at V and 0 bases at J, with 12 bases between. This CDR3 reads CASSGTFTSTDTQYF. The CDR3 DNA reads as TGTGCCAGTAGTGGGACCTTCACTAGCACAGATACGCAGTATTTT. Filled out from reference TRBV19 and TRBJ2-3, the complete variable domain reads DGGITQSPKYLFRKEGQNVTLSCEQNLNHDAMYWYRQDPGQGLRLIYYSQIVNDFQKGDIAEGYSVSREKKESFPLTVTSAQKNPTAFYLCASSGTFTSTDTQYFGPGTRLTVL.

The V and J genes are TRBV10-3 and TRBJ2-2; possible D gene TRBD1, 5 bases. Trimming took 2 bases from V and 1 from J, leaving 11 bases between them. CDR1 is ENHRY and CDR2 is SYGVKD in the germline V gene. This CDR3 has 16 residues. The CDR3 DNA sequence: TGTGCCATCAGTGAGCTGGGGCCGGGGAACACCGGGGAGCTGTTTTTT. This gives the protein CAISELGPGNTGELFF.

The V call is TRBV4-3, the J call TRBJ1-2, with 8 bases identical to TRBD1. The CDR3 is 18 amino acids. Trimming at V came to 2 bases and at J to 5 bases, leaving 16 bases not matched to a gene. Germline assignment: CDR1 LGHNA and CDR2 YSLEER. CDR3 in amino acids: CASSQFRLFVQGAYGYTF. The CDR3 region has the DNA TGCGCCAGCAGCCAATTCCGCTTATTTGTTCAGGGGGCTTATGGCTACACCTTC.